Each of the 31 T cell receptor beta chains below was sequenced from the same sample in a study of graft-versus-host responses after intestinal transplantation. Which antigens these TCRs recognize remains unknown. The method was immunoSEQ multiplex PCR; TCRdb's version includes in-frame clones alone and lacks a portion of them. The sample has some 120,000 clones; roughly nine tenths are singletons. This material consisted of unstimulated CD4+ T cells sorted from spleen or lymph node cells, taken before intestinal transplant. Every receptor here comes from a human donor who received an intestinal transplant.

V gene TRBV2 combines with J gene TRBJ2-3; D unresolved. This CDR3 spans 12 amino acids. Germline V gene data show CDR1 as SNHLY and CDR2 as FYNNEI. Trimming stripped 7 bases from V and 7 bases from J, with 12 bases between. The CDR3 sequence is CASIKEGNTQYF. CDR3 nucleotides: TGTGCCAGCATCAAAGAAGGTAATACGCAGTATTTT.

V and J are TRBV6-1 and TRBJ2-7; 7 bases match TRBD2. The V gene's germline CDR1 is MNHNS and CDR2 SASEGT. There are 15 residues in the CDR3. The V gene end was trimmed by 4 bases and the J gene end by 2 bases; junction bases not matched to a gene: 8. CDR3 nucleotides: TGTGCCAGCAGTGCCCGTGGGAGGGAGCCCTACGAGCAGTACTTC. It is translated as CASSARGREPYEQYF.

This clone was detected a few times. The gene calls are TRBV5-1 and TRBJ2-7; TRBD1 might be the D (5 bases). The CDR3 length is 13 residues. Deletions cut 0 bases from V and 7 bases from J, with 11 bases between. Germline CDR1 is SGHRS and CDR2 is YFSETQ. CDR3 in amino acids: CASSLDGKGEQYF. CDR3 nucleotides: TGCGCCAGCAGCTTGGACGGCAAGGGGGAGCAGTACTTC.

V gene TRBV5-5 combines with J gene TRBJ1-1; 7 bases map to TRBD1. The CDR3 is 13 amino acids. With 2 bases clipped from V and 3 bases from J, the junction kept 1 base outside the gene matches. The germline V gene has CDR1 SGHKS and CDR2 YYEKEE (reference sequence). CDR3 sequence (DNA): TGTGCCAGCAGCTTCGACAGGGACACTGAAGCTTTCTTT. It specifies CASSFDRDTEAFF.

On this clone: The same CDR3 also results from other DNA sequences found in this sample. V gene TRBV11-3 combines with J gene TRBJ2-3; no clear D. The CDR3 spans 15 residues. The ends were cut back, 2 bases at V and 0 bases at J, with 9 bases in the middle. CDR1 and CDR2 (germline): SGHNT, YENEEA. The DNA of the CDR3 is TGTGCCAGCAGCTTACGACCGACTAGCACAGATACGCAGTATTTT. It specifies CASSLRPTSTDTQYF.

J is TRBJ1-2 and V is TRBV6-1; 7 bases are shared with TRBD1. The ends lost 2 bases at V and 4 bases at J; junction bases unmatched: 7. Germline-derived CDR1 and CDR2 are MNHNS and SASEGT. This CDR3 region has 15 residues. CDR3 loop: CASSEYEGAAYGYTF. CDR3 nucleotides: TGTGCCAGCAGTGAATATGAGGGGGCGGCCTATGGCTACACCTTC.

This sequence joins TRBV4-1 and TRBJ2-3; TRBD2 aligns across 10 bases. The trim removed 0 bases at V and 8 bases at J, leaving 11 bases unmatched. The length of the CDR3 is 17 residues. Germline V gene sequence: CDR1 MGHRA, CDR2 YSYEKL. CDR3 nucleotides: TGCGCCAGCAGCCAAGAGGGAGGTAGCGGGGGGCGCGGTACGCAGTATTTT. Its translation is CASSQEGGSGGRGTQYF.

The V call is TRBV25-1, the J call TRBJ2-7; tentatively, D is TRBD1 (5 bases). This CDR3 is 12 amino acids long. Germline lookup yields CDR1 MGHDK and CDR2 SYGVNS. V lost 2 bases and J 7 bases, leaving 9 bases between the germline ends. This chain's CDR3 is CASSESPGEQYF. The DNA for the CDR3 is TGTGCCAGCAGTGAAAGCCCAGGGGAGCAGTACTTC.

The V and J genes are TRBV27 and TRBJ2-1, with 7 bases lining up with TRBD1. The CDR3 loop spans 16 amino acids. Germline-derived CDR1 and CDR2 are MNHEY and SMNVEV (reference sequence). Trimming at V came to 4 bases and at J to 1 base, leaving 7 bases not matched to a gene. The CDR3: CASSSLQDRSYNEQFF. Written as DNA, the CDR3 is TGTGCCAGCAGTTCCCTCCAGGACAGGTCCTACAATGAGCAGTTCTTC.

The rearrangement uses TRBV27 and TRBJ2-1; D might be TRBD1 (6 bases). CDR3 size: 13 residues. V was cut by 5 bases and J by 14 bases, with 19 bases left in between. CDR1 is MNHEY, CDR2 SMNVEV, per germline (reference sequence). The CDR3 loop is CASSLRTVGVKFF. For the CDR3, the DNA is TGTGCCAGCAGTCTCCGGACAGTCGGGGTGAAGTTCTTC.

This clone was detected once. No conserved phenylalanine or tryptophan is present at the end of the CDR3, so a read error is the likely explanation. The J gene is TRBJ2-3, the V gene TRBV5-1; perhaps TRBD2 as D (6 bases). The CDR3 is made up of 16 amino acids. Trimming left V 2 bases short and J 0 bases short, with 13 bases between. Per germline, CDR1 SGHRS and CDR2 YFSETQ. CDR3 protein: CASSLLAGHSTDTQYL. The CDR3 DNA follows: TGCGCCAGCAGCTTATTGGCGGGGCATAGCACAGATACGCAGTATCTT.

This clone was seen just once. The V call is TRBV9, the J call TRBJ2-7, with no clear D. The CDR3 has 11 amino acids. The V end was cut by 10 bases, the J end by 4 bases, with 12 bases between. CDR1 and CDR2 (germline): SGDLS, YYNGEE. In DNA, the CDR3 is TGTGCCCCTCTCCGGCGGTACGAGCAGTACTTC. Translation: CAPLRRYEQYF.

As DNA, the CDR3 is TGTGCCAGCAGCAAACCTCAGGGGGAAGATACGCAGTATTTT. Translating gives CASSKPQGEDTQYF. This chain links TRBV21-1 with TRBJ2-3; the listed D gene, TRBD1, was not tested against the DNA. TRBV21-1 is designated a pseudogene. This CDR3 is 14 amino acids long.

V and J are TRBV9 and TRBJ2-6; maybe TRBD1 (5 bases). The CDR3 covers 14 residues. V lost 1 base, J lost 3 bases, and 5 bases lay in between. From germline, CDR1 is SGDLS and CDR2 YYNGEE. In DNA form, the CDR3 reads TGTGCCAGCAGCGTAAGGGGTGGGGCCAACGTCCTGACTTTC. Its translation: CASSVRGGANVLTF.

J is TRBJ1-1 and V is TRBV2; 7 bases align to TRBD1. Germline V gene sequence: CDR1 SNHLY, CDR2 FYNNEI. The length of the CDR3 is 15 residues. V was pared by 3 bases and J by 0 bases, with 4 bases of the junction left unmatched. DNA for the CDR3: TGTGCCAGCAGTGATTTGGGACAGATGAACACTGAAGCTTTCTTT. It yields the protein CASSDLGQMNTEAFF.

In its sample, this clone was seen once. The rearrangement uses TRBV6-1 and TRBJ2-7; the match to TRBD1 covers 8 bases. Germline V gene sequence: CDR1 MNHNS, CDR2 SASEGT. The CDR3 is 13 amino acids. Trimming cost V 6 bases and J 4 bases; bases outside gene matches: 5. The CDR3 DNA reads as TGTGCCAGCAGCTGGGACAGGCCTTACGAGCAGTACTTC. Amino acid sequence: CASSWDRPYEQYF.

Written as DNA, the CDR3 is TGTGCCAGCAGCTTGTCGGCAGGCGGGTCCTACGAGCAGTACTTC. Amino acid sequence: CASSLSAGGSYEQYF. V is TRBV5-4 and J is TRBJ2-7; possible D gene TRBD2, 5 bases. V gave up 1 base and J gave up 1 base, with 12 bases separating them. CDR1 SGHNT and CDR2 YYREEE come from the germline V gene (reference sequence). This CDR3 is 15 amino acids long.

This clone appeared a single time. V and J are TRBV29-1 and TRBJ1-2; a possible D gene is TRBD1 (6 bases). Germline values: CDR1 SQVTM, CDR2 ANQGSEA. Trimming removed 6 bases from V and 4 bases from J, with 15 bases in between. This CDR3 is built from 13 residues. CDR3 DNA: TGCAGCGTCGTGGACAGAGAAACCTATGGCTACACCTTC. Its protein is CSVVDRETYGYTF.

The V gene is TRBV27, the J gene TRBJ1-2; TRBD1 might be the D (5 bases). Trimming took 5 bases from V and 5 from J, leaving 9 bases between them. This CDR3 spans 12 amino acids. Per the germline V gene, CDR1 is MNHEY and CDR2 is SMNVEV (reference sequence). The DNA of the CDR3 is TGTGCCAGCAGTCCCCAGGGATATGGCTACACCTTC. It yields the protein CASSPQGYGYTF.

The chain links TRBV6-5 to TRBJ2-7, with D hard to call. The CDR3 is 12 amino acids. The V and J ends lost 4 bases and 3 bases respectively, with 7 bases between them. The germline gives CDR1 MNHEY, CDR2 SVGAGI. The CDR3 is CASSSADYEQYF. The CDR3, as DNA: TGTGCCAGCAGTTCAGCCGACTACGAGCAGTACTTC.

The DNA for the CDR3 is TGCGCCAGCAGCTTCAATAGCGGGGGCCTAGCCAGTGAGCAGTTCTTC. Translation: CASSFNSGGLASEQFF. The V and J genes are TRBV5-1 and TRBJ2-1, with 9 bases matching TRBD2. Germline V lookup: CDR1 SGHRS, CDR2 YFSETQ. Trimming took 2 bases from V and 9 from J; bases not matched to a gene: 12. The CDR3 contains 16 residues. The full variable domain, in which reference TRBV5-1 and TRBJ2-1 provide the parts outside the CDR3, is KAGVTQTPRYLIKTRGQQVTLSCSPISGHRSVSWYQQTPGQGLQFLFEYFSETQRNKGNFPGRFSGRQFSNSRSEMNVSTLELGDSALYLCASSFNSGGLASEQFFGPGTRLTVL.

The gene calls are TRBV11-2 and TRBJ1-6; D is uncertain. Germline CDR1 and CDR2: SGHAT and FQNNGV. Trimming removed 6 bases at V and 11 bases at J, with 14 bases between. This CDR3 region has 13 residues. The CDR3 protein is CASRSQLETPLHF. CDR3 nucleotide sequence: TGTGCCAGCAGGTCACAACTCGAAACACCCCTCCACTTT.

The V and J genes are TRBV5-4 and TRBJ2-7; D unresolved. V lost 0 bases, J lost 4 bases, and 14 bases lay in between. CDR3 length equals 15 residues. The germline gives CDR1 SGHNT, CDR2 YYREEE (reference sequence). CDR3 loop: CASSLGSGGPYEQYF. The CDR3 DNA follows: TGTGCCAGCAGCTTGGGGTCGGGTGGGCCATACGAGCAGTACTTC. Based on the CDR3 plus reference TRBV5-4 and TRBJ2-7, the full variable domain is ETGVTQSPTHLIKTRGQQVTLRCSSQSGHNTVSWYQQALGQGPQFIFQYYREEENGRGNFPPRFSGLQFPNYSSELNVNALELDDSALYLCASSLGSGGPYEQYFGPGTRLTVT.

The V call is TRBV7-6, the J call TRBJ2-5; 12 bases map to TRBD1. The CDR3 spans 16 residues. Trimming cost V 5 bases and J 4 bases; bases outside gene matches: 8. CDR1 is SGHVS, CDR2 FNYEAQ, per germline. Written as DNA, the CDR3 is TGTGCCAGCAGCCCCGGGACAGGGGGCGCGGGAGAGACCCAGTACTTC. It specifies CASSPGTGGAGETQYF.

Details on this clone: An end of the junction differs from the germline gene, which may be a read error. The rearrangement uses TRBV5-6 and TRBJ1-1; TRBD1 matches 8 bases. CDR1 is SGHDT, CDR2 YYEEEE, per germline. The length of the CDR3 is 16 residues. DNA for the CDR3: TGTGCCAGCAGCTTGGTGGTATACGGACAGGGTGTTACAGCAATCTTT. Protein: CASSLVVYGQGVTAIF.

This clone was recorded a few times. The V gene is TRBV4-1, the J gene TRBJ1-2; 9 nucleotides align to TRBD1. V gave up 4 bases and J gave up 7 bases; unmatched junction bases: 7. The germline gives CDR1 MGHRA, CDR2 YSYEKL. This CDR3 has 14 amino acids. This CDR3 is CASSRPGQGAGYTF. The CDR3 DNA sequence: TGCGCCAGCAGCCGACCGGGACAGGGAGCTGGCTACACCTTC.

The chain employs TRBV6-6 and TRBJ1-2; D uncertain. The CDR3 has 15 amino acids. Trimming took 2 bases from V and 4 from J, leaving 14 bases between them. The germline CDR1 and CDR2 sequences are MNHNY and SVGAGI (reference sequence). CDR3 sequence: CASSYPTGFGYGYTF. The CDR3 coding sequence is TGTGCCAGCAGTTACCCGACGGGGTTTGGCTATGGCTACACCTTC.

This chain links TRBV2 with TRBJ2-3, with D possibly TRBD2 on 7 matching bases. V gave up 7 bases and J gave up 0 bases, with 11 bases separating them. In germline, CDR1 is SNHLY, CDR2 FYNNEI. The CDR3 is made up of 14 amino acids. The CDR3 nucleotides read TGTGCCAGCAAGGGGGGGCCTAGCACAGATACGCAGTATTTT. It encodes CASKGGPSTDTQYF.

The CDR3 nucleotides are TGCAGCGTTGATTTGCTAGGGGAGACCCAGTACTTC. Residues: CSVDLLGETQYF. The chain joins TRBV29-1 to TRBJ2-5; the D is unclear. Germline V gene sequence: CDR1 SQVTM, CDR2 ANQGSEA. V shed 3 bases and J shed 5 bases, with 10 bases lying between them. This CDR3 contains 12 residues.

This clone came up once. The chain combines TRBV11-1 with TRBJ2-5; 10 bases line up with TRBD2. Germline loops: CDR1 SGHAT, CDR2 FQDESV (reference sequence). Trimming took 6 bases from V and 1 from J; bases not matched to a gene: 8. The CDR3 is 16 residues long. The CDR3 DNA is TGTGCCAGCAGTCTTGGCCTAGCGGGGGTCCAAGAGACCCAGTACTTC. Amino acid sequence: CASSLGLAGVQETQYF.

The rearrangement links TRBV12-5 to TRBJ1-1; 7 positions match TRBD1. The CDR3 covers 17 residues. The V and J ends lost 0 bases and 5 bases, in that order; junction bases with no gene match: 12. Germline values: CDR1 LGHNT, CDR2 FRNRAP. CDR3 protein: CASGLVPLTGERTEAFF. CDR3 coding DNA: TGTGCTAGTGGTTTGGTACCCCTCACAGGGGAGAGGACTGAAGCTTTCTTT.